What follows are 2 T cell receptor beta chains derived from one specimen sequenced in a study of blood T cells in healthy people across ages. A J-beta primer mix and a sample-barcoded 5' primer were used in a second PCR of roughly 6 to 11 cycles. Each CDR3 protein is one row after TCRdb ran MiXCR on the 5' RACE reads. The sample consists of some 800,000 distinct CDR3 sequences, under 55% of them appearing once. The sample was blood. These receptor sequences come from a man aged 55 to 70 in good health.

The chain is built from TRBV12-3 or TRBV12-4 and TRBJ1-1; TRBD1 matches at 11 bases. V was clipped by 5 bases and J by 5 bases; unmatched bases: 4. This CDR3 contains 14 residues. CDR3: CASSPGQGVTEAFF. CDR3 coding DNA: TGTGCCAGCAGTCCGGGACAGGGGGTTACTGAAGCTTTCTTT.

The rearrangement uses TRBV29-1 and TRBJ2-1; a possible D gene is TRBD2 (5 bases). V was cut by 3 bases and J by 3 bases, with 9 bases left in between. This CDR3 has 13 residues. CDR1 SQVTM and CDR2 ANQGSEA come from the germline V gene. The CDR3 reads CSVDWTHYNEQFF. CDR3 DNA: TGCAGCGTTGACTGGACTCACTACAATGAGCAGTTCTTC.